These T cell receptor beta chains were read from a single sample in a study of CD8 T cells in ankylosing spondylitis. From the 5' RACE reads, TCRdb called clonotypes with MiXCR, one entry per CDR3 protein. The sample holds more than 400,000 distinct CDR3 sequences; about 5% are singletons and the top ten take around 3.5%. Sequencing was done on a sample of blood, either unsorted or a sorted T cell fraction (not recorded which). All receptors derive from a male donor with ankylosing spondylitis. Both conserved end residues are part of each CDR3. The D gene is left open where the match is weak. Clone size is given as how often the clone was seen (once, few, many) or a class if it is expanded.

abundance: many; d_gene: NA; v_gene: TRBV29-1; j_gene: TRBJ2-5; CDR3nt: TGCAGTGGAAGGGCCCGGGAAGAGACCCAGTACTTC; CDR3aa: CSGRAREETQYF
abundance: few; d_gene: NA; v_gene: TRBV6-6; j_gene: TRBJ1-2; CDR3nt: TGTGCCAGCAGTTACGGTGAGGGGCAAGGCTACACCTTC; CDR3aa: CASSYGEGQGYTF
abundance: few; d_gene: TRBD1; v_gene: TRBV3-1; j_gene: TRBJ2-3; CDR3nt: TGTGCCAGCAGCTTACAGGGGGCGCATGATACGCAGTATTTT; CDR3aa: CASSLQGAHDTQYF
abundance: many; d_gene: TRBD1; v_gene: TRBV29-1; j_gene: TRBJ2-3; CDR3nt: TGCAGCGTTGCGGGACAGGGGGCAGATACGCAGTATTTT; CDR3aa: CSVAGQGADTQYF
abundance: few; d_gene: NA; v_gene: TRBV7-2; j_gene: TRBJ2-1; CDR3nt: TGTGCCAGCAGCTCAGTAGGGGCGGCAAGCTCCTACAATGAGCAGTTCTTC; CDR3aa: CASSSVGAASSYNEQFF
abundance: few; d_gene: TRBD2; v_gene: TRBV5-1; j_gene: TRBJ2-5; CDR3nt: TGCGCCAGCAGCACCAGCGGGGGGGCCTGGGAGACCCAGTACTTC; CDR3aa: CASSTSGGAWETQYF
abundance: few; d_gene: TRBD2; v_gene: TRBV7-3; j_gene: TRBJ2-1; CDR3nt: TGTGCCAGCAGCGCGGCACTAGCGGGGAATGAGCAGTTCTTC; CDR3aa: CASSAALAGNEQFF
abundance: many; d_gene: NA; v_gene: TRBV7-8; j_gene: TRBJ2-1; CDR3nt: TGTGCCAGCACACCGGGACTTATTTACAATGAGCAGTTCTTC; CDR3aa: CASTPGLIYNEQFF
abundance: few; d_gene: TRBD2; v_gene: TRBV7-2; j_gene: TRBJ2-1; CDR3nt: TGTGCCAGCAGCTTAGCCCCCGGGGGGGTTTACAATGAGCAGTTCTTC; CDR3aa: CASSLAPGGVYNEQFF
abundance: many; d_gene: TRBD2; v_gene: TRBV20-1; j_gene: TRBJ2-1; CDR3nt: TGCAGTGCTCCCCCGGGCGGGGGTGACTACAATGAGCAGTTCTTC; CDR3aa: CSAPPGGGDYNEQFF
abundance: many; d_gene: NA; v_gene: TRBV18; j_gene: TRBJ1-2; CDR3nt: TGTGCCAGCTCACCACCGGACGTTTTTGAGGGCTACACCTTC; CDR3aa: CASSPPDVFEGYTF
abundance: many; d_gene: NA; v_gene: TRBV4-2; j_gene: TRBJ1-5; CDR3nt: TGTGCCAGCAGCCAAGAAGTAGGGCCCCAGCATTTT; CDR3aa: CASSQEVGPQHF
abundance: many; d_gene: NA; v_gene: TRBV15; j_gene: TRBJ1-6; CDR3nt: TGTGCCACCAGCAGACAGGGCGATTCACCCCTCCACTTT; CDR3aa: CATSRQGDSPLHF
abundance: many; d_gene: TRBD1; v_gene: TRBV6-1; j_gene: TRBJ1-1; CDR3nt: TGTGCCAGCAGACTTGGACAGGGAGGGGGTTGGACTGAAGCTTTCTTT; CDR3aa: CASRLGQGGGWTEAFF
abundance: many; d_gene: NA; v_gene: TRBV10-3; j_gene: TRBJ2-6; CDR3nt: TGTGCCATCACCGGAACGGACTCTGGGGCCAACGTCCTGACTTTC; CDR3aa: CAITGTDSGANVLTF